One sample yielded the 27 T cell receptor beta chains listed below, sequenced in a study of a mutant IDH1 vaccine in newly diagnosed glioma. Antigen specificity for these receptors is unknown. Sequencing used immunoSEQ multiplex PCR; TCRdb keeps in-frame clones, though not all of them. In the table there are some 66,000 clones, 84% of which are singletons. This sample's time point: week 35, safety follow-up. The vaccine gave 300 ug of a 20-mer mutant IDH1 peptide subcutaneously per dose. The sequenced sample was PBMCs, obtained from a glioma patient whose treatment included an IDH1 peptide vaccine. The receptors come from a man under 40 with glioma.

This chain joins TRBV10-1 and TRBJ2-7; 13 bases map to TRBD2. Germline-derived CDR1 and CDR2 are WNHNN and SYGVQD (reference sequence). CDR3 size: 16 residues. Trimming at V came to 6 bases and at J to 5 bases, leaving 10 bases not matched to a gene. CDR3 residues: CASSLGTSGEVNEQYF. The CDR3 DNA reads TGCGCCAGCAGCCTAGGGACTAGCGGGGAGGTCAACGAGCAGTACTTC.

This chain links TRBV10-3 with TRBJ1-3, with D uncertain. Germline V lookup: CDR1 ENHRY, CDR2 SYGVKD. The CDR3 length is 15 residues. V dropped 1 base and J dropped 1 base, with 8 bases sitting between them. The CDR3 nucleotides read TGTGCCATCAGTGAGTTCGGGGTATCTGGAAACACCATATATTTT. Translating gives CAISEFGVSGNTIYF.

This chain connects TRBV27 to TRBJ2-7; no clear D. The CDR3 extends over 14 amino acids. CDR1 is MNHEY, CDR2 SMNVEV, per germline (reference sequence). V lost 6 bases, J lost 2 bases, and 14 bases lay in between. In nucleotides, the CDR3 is TGTGCCAGCAGCGACCTGAAAGCAACCTACGAGCAGTACTTC. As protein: CASSDLKATYEQYF.

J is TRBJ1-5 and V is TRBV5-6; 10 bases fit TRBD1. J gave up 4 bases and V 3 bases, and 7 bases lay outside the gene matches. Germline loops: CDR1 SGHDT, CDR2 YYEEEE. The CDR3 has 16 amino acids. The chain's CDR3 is CASSSRDRGFNQPQHF. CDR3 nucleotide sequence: TGTGCCAGCAGCTCCCGGGACAGGGGCTTTAATCAGCCCCAGCATTTT.

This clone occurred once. The CDR3 sequence: CASRSPGQGFYGYTF. The CDR3 DNA is TGCGCCAGCAGATCCCCGGGACAGGGGTTCTATGGCTACACCTTC. V and J are TRBV5-1 and TRBJ1-2; 10 bases line up with TRBD1. The V gene end was trimmed by 5 bases and the J gene end by 4 bases; junction bases not matched to a gene: 8. The CDR3 covers 15 residues. The germline V gene encodes CDR1 SGHRS and CDR2 YFSETQ. The complete variable domain, with remaining parts taken from reference TRBV5-1 and TRBJ1-2, reads KAGVTQTPRYLIKTRGQQVTLSCSPISGHRSVSWYQQTPGQGLQFLFEYFSETQRNKGNFPGRFSGRQFSNSRSEMNVSTLELGDSALYLCASRSPGQGFYGYTFGSGTRLTVV.

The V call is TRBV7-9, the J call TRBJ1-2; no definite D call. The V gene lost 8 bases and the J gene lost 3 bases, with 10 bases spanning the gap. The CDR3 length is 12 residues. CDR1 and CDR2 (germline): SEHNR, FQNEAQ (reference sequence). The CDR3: CASDFAYYGYTF. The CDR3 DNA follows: TGTGCCAGCGACTTCGCCTACTATGGCTACACCTTC.

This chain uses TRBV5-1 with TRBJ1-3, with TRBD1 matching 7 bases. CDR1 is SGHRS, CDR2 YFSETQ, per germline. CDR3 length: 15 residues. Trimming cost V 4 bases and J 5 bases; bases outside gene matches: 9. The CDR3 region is CASSPVTGIRNTIYF. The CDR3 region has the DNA TGCGCCAGCAGCCCGGTGACAGGGATCCGAAACACCATATATTTT.

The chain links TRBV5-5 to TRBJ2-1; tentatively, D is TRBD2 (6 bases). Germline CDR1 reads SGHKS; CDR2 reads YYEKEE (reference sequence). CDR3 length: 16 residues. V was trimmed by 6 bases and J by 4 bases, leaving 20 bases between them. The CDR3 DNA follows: TGTGCCAGCACTTCGGTGTTCTCTCGGGGGTACAATGAGCAGTTCTTC. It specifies CASTSVFSRGYNEQFF.

CDR3: CASSLVGGYQPQHF. The CDR3 nucleotides read TGTGCCAGCAGCTTGGTTGGTGGTTATCAGCCCCAGCATTTT. The V and J genes are TRBV5-5 and TRBJ1-5; D is undetermined. Trimming removed 0 bases at V and 5 bases at J, with 9 bases between. Germline loops: CDR1 SGHKS, CDR2 YYEKEE (reference sequence). CDR3 length: 14 residues.

The CDR3 DNA follows: TGCGCCAGCAGCCAAGATCGGGGAGTGGGGTGGAAGGCCGGGGAGCTGTTTTTT. Protein product: CASSQDRGVGWKAGELFF. The rearrangement uses TRBV4-1 and TRBJ2-2, with a weak D call TRBD2 (5 bases). The ends were cut back, 0 bases at V and 6 bases at J, with 20 bases in the middle. The germline gives CDR1 MGHRA, CDR2 YSYEKL. The CDR3 is made up of 18 amino acids.

The CDR3 sequence: CASSAHTGELFF. The CDR3 DNA follows: TGTGCCAGTAGTGCCCACACCGGGGAGCTGTTTTTT. The chain carries TRBV19 and TRBJ2-2; D remains ambiguous. This CDR3 comprises 12 residues. V was cut by 5 bases and J by 3 bases, with 4 bases left in between. Germline assignment: CDR1 LNHDA and CDR2 SQIVND (reference sequence).

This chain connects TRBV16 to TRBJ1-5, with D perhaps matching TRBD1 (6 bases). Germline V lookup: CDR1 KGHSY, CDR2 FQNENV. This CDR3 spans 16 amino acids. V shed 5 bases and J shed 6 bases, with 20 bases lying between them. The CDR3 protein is CASSEETARGPQPQHF. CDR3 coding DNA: TGTGCCAGCAGCGAAGAAACCGCCAGGGGTCCTCAGCCCCAGCATTTT.

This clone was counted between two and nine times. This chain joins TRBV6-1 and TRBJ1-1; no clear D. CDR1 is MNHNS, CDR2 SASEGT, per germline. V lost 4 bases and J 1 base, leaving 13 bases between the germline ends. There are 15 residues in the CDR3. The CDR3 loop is CASSVRTGRNTEAFF. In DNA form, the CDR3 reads TGTGCCAGCAGTGTGCGGACGGGTAGGAACACTGAAGCTTTCTTT.

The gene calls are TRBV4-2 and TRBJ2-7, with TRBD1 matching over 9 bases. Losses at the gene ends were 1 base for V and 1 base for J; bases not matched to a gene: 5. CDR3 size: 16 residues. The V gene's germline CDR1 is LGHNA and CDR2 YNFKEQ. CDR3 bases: TGTGCCAGCAGCCAAGTCTTGGGACAGGGATCCTACGAGCAGTACTTC. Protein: CASSQVLGQGSYEQYF.

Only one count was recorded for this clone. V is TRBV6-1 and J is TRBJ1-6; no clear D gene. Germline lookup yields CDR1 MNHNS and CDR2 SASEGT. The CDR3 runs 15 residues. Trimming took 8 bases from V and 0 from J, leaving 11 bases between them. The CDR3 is CASVTPSSYNSPLHF. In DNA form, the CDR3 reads TGTGCCAGCGTGACCCCGAGCTCCTATAATTCACCCCTCCACTTT.

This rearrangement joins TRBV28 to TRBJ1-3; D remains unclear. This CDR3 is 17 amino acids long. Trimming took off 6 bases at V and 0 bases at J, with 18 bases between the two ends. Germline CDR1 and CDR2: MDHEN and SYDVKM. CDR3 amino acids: CASRLSSGETSGNTIYF. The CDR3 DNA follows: TGTGCCAGCAGATTAAGTTCGGGAGAAACCTCTGGAAACACCATATATTTT. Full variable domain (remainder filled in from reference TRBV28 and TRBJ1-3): DVKVTQSSRYLVKRTGEKVFLECVQDMDHENMFWYRQDPGLGLRLIYFSYDVKMKEKGDIPEGYSVSREKKERFSLILESASTNQTSMYLCASRLSSGETSGNTIYFGEGSWLTVV.

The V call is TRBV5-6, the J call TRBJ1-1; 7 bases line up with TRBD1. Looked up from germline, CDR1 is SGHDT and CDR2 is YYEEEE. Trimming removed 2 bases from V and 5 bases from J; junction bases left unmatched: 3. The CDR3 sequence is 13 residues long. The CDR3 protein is CASSLTGDTEAFF. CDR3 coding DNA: TGTGCCAGCAGCTTAACAGGGGATACTGAAGCTTTCTTT.

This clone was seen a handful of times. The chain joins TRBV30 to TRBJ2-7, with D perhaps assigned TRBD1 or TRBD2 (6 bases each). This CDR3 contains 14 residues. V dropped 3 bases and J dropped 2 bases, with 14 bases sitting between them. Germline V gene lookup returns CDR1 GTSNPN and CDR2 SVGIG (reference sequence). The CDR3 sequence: CAWRPQGRTYEQYF. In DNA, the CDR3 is TGTGCCTGGAGACCGCAGGGGAGGACCTACGAGCAGTACTTC.

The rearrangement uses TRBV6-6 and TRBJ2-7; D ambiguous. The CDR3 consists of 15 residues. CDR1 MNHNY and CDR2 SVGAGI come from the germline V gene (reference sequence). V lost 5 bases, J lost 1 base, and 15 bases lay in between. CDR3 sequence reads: CASSPDDLPSYEQYF. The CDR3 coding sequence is TGTGCCAGCAGTCCCGACGACCTGCCGTCCTACGAGCAGTACTTC.

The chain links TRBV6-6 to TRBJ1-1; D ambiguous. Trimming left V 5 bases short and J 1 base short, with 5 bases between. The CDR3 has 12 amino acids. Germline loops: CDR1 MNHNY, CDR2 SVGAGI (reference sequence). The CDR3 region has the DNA TGTGCCAGCAGTCCGAGGAACACTGAAGCTTTCTTT. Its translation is CASSPRNTEAFF.

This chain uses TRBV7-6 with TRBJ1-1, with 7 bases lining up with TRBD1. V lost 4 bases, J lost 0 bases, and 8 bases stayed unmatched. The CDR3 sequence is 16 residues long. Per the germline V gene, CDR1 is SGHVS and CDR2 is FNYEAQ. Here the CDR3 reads CASSSRQGPMNTEAFF. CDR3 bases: TGTGCCAGCAGCTCCCGACAGGGTCCCATGAACACTGAAGCTTTCTTT.

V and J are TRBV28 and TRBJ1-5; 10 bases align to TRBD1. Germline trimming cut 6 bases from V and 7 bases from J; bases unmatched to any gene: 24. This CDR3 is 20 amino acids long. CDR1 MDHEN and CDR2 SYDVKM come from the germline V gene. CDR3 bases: TGTGCCAGCAGCCAAATTAGCCTGGGACAGGGGATCCGTGGAGGACAGCCCCAGCATTTT. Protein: CASSQISLGQGIRGGQPQHF. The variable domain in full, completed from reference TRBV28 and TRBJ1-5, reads DVKVTQSSRYLVKRTGEKVFLECVQDMDHENMFWYRQDPGLGLRLIYFSYDVKMKEKGDIPEGYSVSREKKERFSLILESASTNQTSMYLCASSQISLGQGIRGGQPQHFGDGTRLSIL.

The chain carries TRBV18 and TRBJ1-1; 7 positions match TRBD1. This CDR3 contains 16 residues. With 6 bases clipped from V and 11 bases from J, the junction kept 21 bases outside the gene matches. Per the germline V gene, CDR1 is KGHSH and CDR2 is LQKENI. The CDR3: CASSADRWADARRAFF. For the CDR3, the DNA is TGTGCCAGCTCCGCGGACAGGTGGGCCGACGCGAGACGGGCTTTCTTT. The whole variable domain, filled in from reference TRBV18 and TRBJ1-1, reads NAGVMQNPRHLVRRRGQEARLRCSPMKGHSHVYWYRQLPEEGLKFMVYLQKENIIDESGMPKERFSAEFPKEGPSILRIQQVVRGDSAAYFCASSADRWADARRAFFGQGTRLTVV.

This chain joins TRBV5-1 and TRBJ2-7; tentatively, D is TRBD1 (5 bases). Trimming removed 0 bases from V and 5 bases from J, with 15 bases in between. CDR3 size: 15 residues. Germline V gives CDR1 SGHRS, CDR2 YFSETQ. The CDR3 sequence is CASSLEAGMYDEQYF. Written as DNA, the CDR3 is TGCGCCAGCAGCTTGGAGGCAGGGATGTACGACGAGCAGTACTTC.

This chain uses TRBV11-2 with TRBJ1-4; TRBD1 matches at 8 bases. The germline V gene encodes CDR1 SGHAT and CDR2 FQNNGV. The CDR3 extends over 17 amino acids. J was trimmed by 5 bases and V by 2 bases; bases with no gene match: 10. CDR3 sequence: CASSLQPGGERNEKLFF. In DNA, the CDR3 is TGTGCCAGCAGCTTACAACCAGGGGGCGAAAGGAATGAAAAACTGTTTTTT.

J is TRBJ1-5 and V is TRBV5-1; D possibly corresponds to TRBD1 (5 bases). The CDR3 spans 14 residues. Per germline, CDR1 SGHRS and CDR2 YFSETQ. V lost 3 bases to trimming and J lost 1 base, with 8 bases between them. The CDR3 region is CASSYGGSNQPQHF. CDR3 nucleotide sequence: TGCGCCAGCAGCTACGGGGGAAGCAATCAGCCCCAGCATTTT. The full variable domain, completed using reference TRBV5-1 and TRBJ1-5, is KAGVTQTPRYLIKTRGQQVTLSCSPISGHRSVSWYQQTPGQGLQFLFEYFSETQRNKGNFPGRFSGRQFSNSRSEMNVSTLELGDSALYLCASSYGGSNQPQHFGDGTRLSIL.

The CDR3 coding sequence is TGTGCCAGCAGTGGGGACACCCAAGGCTATCAGCCCCAGCATTTT. Translated: CASSGDTQGYQPQHF. This sequence joins TRBV6-1 and TRBJ1-5, with D tentatively TRBD1 (6 bases). Trimming cost V 4 bases and J 5 bases, with 15 bases left between them. The CDR3 covers 15 residues. Germline V gene data show CDR1 as MNHNS and CDR2 as SASEGT.